This paragraph covers one T cell receptor beta chain sequence. These data originate in a study of blood T cell repertoires in COVID-19. Study-wide context: Acute and convalescent COVID-19 samples came from the United States, Italy and Spain. PBMCs, B-cell-depleted T cells, or T cells were the source of the cDNA or gDNA that made up the material.

The CDR3 is 16 residues long. Germline CDR1 reads MNHEY; CDR2 reads SMNVEV (reference sequence). Trimming at V came to 2 bases and at J to 1 base, leaving 4 bases not matched to a gene. Per the study methods: Nucleated cell counts were estimated from reference gene primer amplification. Only in-frame clones appear in the TCRdb table, and some are missing; sequencing was by immunoSEQ multiplex PCR. For V, J and clone size, that table is used; D and trimming come from the DNA. The sample includes some 150,000 clones, 80% to 85% of them seen just once. The chain is built from TRBV27 and TRBJ1-5; 8 nucleotides line up with TRBD1. This clonotype was sampled from a woman aged 55-75 years with active or convalescent COVID-19. Sequences were obtained from peripheral blood. CDR3 region: CASSLQGAPSNQPQHF. CDR3 DNA: TGTGCCAGCAGTTTACAGGGGGCGCCGAGCAATCAGCCCCAGCATTTT.